This TCR beta chain originates from a study of high-grade serous ovarian cancer treatment subgroups. Study overall: Mean per sample: around 13,000 reads, around 7,300 unique TCR beta rearrangements. Regarding the study as a whole: Tumors within one patient showed repertoire similarity of about 0.095 to 0.79.

Looked up from germline, CDR1 is SGHNT and CDR2 is YYREEE (reference sequence). This CDR3 region has 18 residues. The junction had 7 bases not matched to a gene; V was cut back by 4 bases and J by 0 bases. Data came from immunoSEQ multiplex PCR; TCRdb stores just in-frame clones and leaves some out. Of about 2,100 clones listed, under 85% are singletons. Tumor tissue was taken before any definitive surgery or chemotherapy was given. For this clone: The antigen remains undetermined.

The rearrangement joins TRBV5-4 to TRBJ2-6; 10 nucleotides line up with TRBD2. The sequence derives from a human donor with high-grade serous ovarian cancer. Specimen: tumor tissue. CDR3 nucleotides: TGTGCCAGCAGCCCGGGGACTAGCGTACACTCTGGGGCCAACGTCCTGACTTTC. This gives the protein CASSPGTSVHSGANVLTF.